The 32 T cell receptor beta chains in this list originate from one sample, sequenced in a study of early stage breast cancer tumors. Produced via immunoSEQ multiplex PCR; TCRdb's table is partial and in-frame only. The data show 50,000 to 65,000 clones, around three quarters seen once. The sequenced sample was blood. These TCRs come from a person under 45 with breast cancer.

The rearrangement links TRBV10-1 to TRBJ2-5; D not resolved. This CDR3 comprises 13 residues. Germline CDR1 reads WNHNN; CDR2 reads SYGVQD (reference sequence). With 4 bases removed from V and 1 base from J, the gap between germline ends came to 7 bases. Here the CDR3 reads CASSGRAQETQYF. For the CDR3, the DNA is TGCGCCAGCAGTGGACGGGCCCAAGAGACCCAGTACTTC.

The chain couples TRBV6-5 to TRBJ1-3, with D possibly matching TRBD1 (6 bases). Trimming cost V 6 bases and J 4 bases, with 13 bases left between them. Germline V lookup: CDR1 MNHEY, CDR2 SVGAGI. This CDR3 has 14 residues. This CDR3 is CASSLGGVGNTIYF. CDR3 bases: TGTGCCAGCAGCCTAGGGGGGGTCGGAAACACCATATATTTT.

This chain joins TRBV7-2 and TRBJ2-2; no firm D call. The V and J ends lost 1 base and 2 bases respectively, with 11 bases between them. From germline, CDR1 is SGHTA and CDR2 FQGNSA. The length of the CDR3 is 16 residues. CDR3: CASSLGGGSNTGELFF. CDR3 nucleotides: TGTGCCAGCAGCTTAGGTGGCGGATCAAACACCGGGGAGCTGTTTTTT.

The CDR3, as DNA: TGTGCCAGCAGTTACGGGACTAGCAACGGGGAGCTGTTTTTT. Its protein product is CASSYGTSNGELFF. J is TRBJ2-2 and V is TRBV6-5; 9 nucleotides agree with TRBD2. The J segment lost 7 bases and the V segment lost 2 bases, leaving 2 bases of the junction unmatched. Looked up from germline, CDR1 is MNHEY and CDR2 is SVGAGI. The CDR3 is made up of 14 amino acids.

The CDR3 is CASSETAAAGNTIYF. The DNA for the CDR3 is TGTGCCAGCAGTGAAACTGCGGCAGCCGGAAACACCATATATTTT. The V and J genes are TRBV2 and TRBJ1-3; no reliable D call. Germline lookup yields CDR1 SNHLY and CDR2 FYNNEI. CDR3 size: 15 residues. V was trimmed by 2 bases and J by 4 bases, leaving 12 bases between them.

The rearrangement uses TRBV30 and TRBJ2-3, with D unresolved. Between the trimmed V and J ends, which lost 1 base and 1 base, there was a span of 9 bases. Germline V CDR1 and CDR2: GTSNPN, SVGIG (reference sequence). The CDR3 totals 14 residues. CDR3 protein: CAWSGSEGTDTQYF. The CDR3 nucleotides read TGTGCCTGGAGTGGGAGCGAGGGCACAGATACGCAGTATTTT.

The CDR3 loop reads CASSLRLVYTQYF. CDR3 bases: TGTGCCAGCAGCTTAAGGCTGGTTTATACGCAGTATTTT. The rearrangement joins TRBV7-9 to TRBJ2-3, with unresolved D. Trimming removed 2 bases from V and 7 bases from J, with 10 bases in between. The CDR3 contains 13 residues. CDR1 and CDR2 from the germline V gene are SEHNR and FQNEAQ (reference sequence).

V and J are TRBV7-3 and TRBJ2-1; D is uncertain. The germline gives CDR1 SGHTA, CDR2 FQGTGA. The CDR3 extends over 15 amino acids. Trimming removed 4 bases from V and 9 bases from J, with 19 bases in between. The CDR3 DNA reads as TGTGCCAGCAGCTCCACTACATACCCCCAGTCTGAGCAGTTCTTC. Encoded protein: CASSSTTYPQSEQFF.

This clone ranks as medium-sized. The CDR3 region has the DNA TGTGCCAGCGGAACGGGACAGGGTAACTATGGCTACACCTTC. Translation gives CASGTGQGNYGYTF. The chain couples TRBV6-5 to TRBJ1-2; 9 bases agree with TRBD1. V trimming: 8 bases; J trimming: 1 base; junction bases outside the gene matches: 5. The germline gives CDR1 MNHEY, CDR2 SVGAGI. This CDR3 comprises 14 residues.

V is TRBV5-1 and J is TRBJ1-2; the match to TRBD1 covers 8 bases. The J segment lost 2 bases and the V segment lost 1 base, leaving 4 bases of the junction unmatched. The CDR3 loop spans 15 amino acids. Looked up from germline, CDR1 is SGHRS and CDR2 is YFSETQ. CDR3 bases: TGCGCCAGCAGCTTGTGGGCAGGGGGCAACTATGGCTACACCTTC. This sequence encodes CASSLWAGGNYGYTF. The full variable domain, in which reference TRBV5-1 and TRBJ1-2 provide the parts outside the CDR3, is KAGVTQTPRYLIKTRGQQVTLSCSPISGHRSVSWYQQTPGQGLQFLFEYFSETQRNKGNFPGRFSGRQFSNSRSEMNVSTLELGDSALYLCASSLWAGGNYGYTFGSGTRLTVV.

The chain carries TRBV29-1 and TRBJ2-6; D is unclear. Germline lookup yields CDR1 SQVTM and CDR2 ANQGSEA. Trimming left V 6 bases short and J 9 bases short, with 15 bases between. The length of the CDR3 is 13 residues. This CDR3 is CSVYIPGSNVLTF. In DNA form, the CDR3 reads TGCAGCGTCTACATTCCAGGTAGCAACGTCCTGACTTTC.

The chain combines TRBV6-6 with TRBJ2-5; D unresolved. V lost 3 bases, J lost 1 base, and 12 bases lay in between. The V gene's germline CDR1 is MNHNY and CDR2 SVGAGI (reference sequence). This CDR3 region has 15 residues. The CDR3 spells CASSYPMGAQETQYF. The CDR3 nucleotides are TGTGCCAGCAGTTATCCGATGGGCGCCCAAGAGACCCAGTACTTC.

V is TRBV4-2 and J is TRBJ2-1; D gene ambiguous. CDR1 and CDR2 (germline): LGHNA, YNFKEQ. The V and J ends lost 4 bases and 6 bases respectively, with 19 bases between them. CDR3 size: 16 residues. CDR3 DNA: TGTGCCAGCAGCCGAGGACGAGCGTTTCGCCCCAATGAGCAGTTCTTC. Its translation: CASSRGRAFRPNEQFF.

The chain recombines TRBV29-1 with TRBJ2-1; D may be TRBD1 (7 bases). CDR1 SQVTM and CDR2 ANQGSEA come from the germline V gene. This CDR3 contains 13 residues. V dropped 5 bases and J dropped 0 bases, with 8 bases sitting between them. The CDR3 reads CSVQGGSYNEQFF. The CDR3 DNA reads TGCAGCGTTCAGGGGGGCTCCTACAATGAGCAGTTCTTC.

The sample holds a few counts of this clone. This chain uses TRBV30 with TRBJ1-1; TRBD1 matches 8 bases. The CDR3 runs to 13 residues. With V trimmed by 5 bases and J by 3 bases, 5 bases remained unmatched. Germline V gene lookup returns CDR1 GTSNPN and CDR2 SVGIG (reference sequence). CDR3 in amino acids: CAWSRGRDTEAFF. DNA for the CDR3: TGTGCCTGGTCCAGGGGGCGGGACACTGAAGCTTTCTTT.

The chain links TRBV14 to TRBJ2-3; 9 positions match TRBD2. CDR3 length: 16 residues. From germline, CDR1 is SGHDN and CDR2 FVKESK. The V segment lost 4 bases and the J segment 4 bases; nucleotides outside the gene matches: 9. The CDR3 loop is CASSLFRTSVSDTQYF. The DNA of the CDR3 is TGTGCCAGCAGCCTTTTCAGGACTAGCGTCTCAGATACGCAGTATTTT.

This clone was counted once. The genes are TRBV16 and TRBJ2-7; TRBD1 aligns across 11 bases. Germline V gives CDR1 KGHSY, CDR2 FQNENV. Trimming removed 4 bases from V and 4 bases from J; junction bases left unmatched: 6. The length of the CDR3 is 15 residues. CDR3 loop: CASSRRTGGGYEQYF. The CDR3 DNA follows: TGTGCCAGCAGCCGGCGGACAGGGGGCGGGTACGAGCAGTACTTC.

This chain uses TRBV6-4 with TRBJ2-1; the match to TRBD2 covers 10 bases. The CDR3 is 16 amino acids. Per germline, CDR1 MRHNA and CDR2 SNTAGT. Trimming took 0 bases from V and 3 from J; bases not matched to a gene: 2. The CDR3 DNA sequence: TGTGCCAGCAGTGACTCGGGGACTAGCGACTACAATGAGCAGTTCTTC. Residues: CASSDSGTSDYNEQFF.

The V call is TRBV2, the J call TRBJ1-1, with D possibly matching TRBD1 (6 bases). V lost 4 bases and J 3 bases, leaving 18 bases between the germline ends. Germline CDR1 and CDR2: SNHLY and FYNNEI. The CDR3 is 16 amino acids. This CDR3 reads CASSAGQLGSDTEAFF. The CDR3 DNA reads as TGTGCCAGCAGTGCGGGACAATTAGGTTCGGACACTGAAGCTTTCTTT.

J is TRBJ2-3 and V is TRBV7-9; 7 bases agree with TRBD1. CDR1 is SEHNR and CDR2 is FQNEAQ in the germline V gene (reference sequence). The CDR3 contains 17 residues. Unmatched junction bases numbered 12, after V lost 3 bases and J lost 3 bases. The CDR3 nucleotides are TGTGCCAGCAGCTTTATCAGGACAGGACAGACAACAGATACGCAGTATTTT. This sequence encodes CASSFIRTGQTTDTQYF.

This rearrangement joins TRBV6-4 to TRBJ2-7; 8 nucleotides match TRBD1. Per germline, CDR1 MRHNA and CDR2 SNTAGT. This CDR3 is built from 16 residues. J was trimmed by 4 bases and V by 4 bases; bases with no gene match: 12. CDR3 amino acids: CASSGRGGQDGYEQYF. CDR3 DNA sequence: TGTGCCAGCAGTGGCCGAGGGGGACAGGACGGATACGAGCAGTACTTC.

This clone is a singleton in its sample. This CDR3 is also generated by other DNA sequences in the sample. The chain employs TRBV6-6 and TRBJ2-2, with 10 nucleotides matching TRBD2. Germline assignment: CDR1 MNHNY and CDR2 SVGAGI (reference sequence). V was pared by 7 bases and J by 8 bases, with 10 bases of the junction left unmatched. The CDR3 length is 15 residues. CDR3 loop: CASIRASGSSGELFF. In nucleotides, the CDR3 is TGTGCCAGCATCCGGGCTAGCGGGAGTTCTGGGGAGCTGTTTTTT.

In DNA, the CDR3 is TGTGCCAGCAGCCCGAGTACTTCGAGAAATGAGCAGTTCTTC. This encodes CASSPSTSRNEQFF. V gene TRBV7-3 combines with J gene TRBJ2-1; no clear D gene. The CDR3 has 14 amino acids. CDR1 is SGHTA and CDR2 is FQGTGA in the germline V gene. With 5 bases removed from V and 7 bases from J, the gap between germline ends came to 15 bases.

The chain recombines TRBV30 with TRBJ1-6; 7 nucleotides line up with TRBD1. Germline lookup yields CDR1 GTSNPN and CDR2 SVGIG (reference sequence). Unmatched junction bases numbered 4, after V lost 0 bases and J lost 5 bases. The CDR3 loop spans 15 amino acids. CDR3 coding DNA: TGTGCCTGGAGTGTAGGGACAGCAAATAATTCACCCCTCCACTTT. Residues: CAWSVGTANNSPLHF.

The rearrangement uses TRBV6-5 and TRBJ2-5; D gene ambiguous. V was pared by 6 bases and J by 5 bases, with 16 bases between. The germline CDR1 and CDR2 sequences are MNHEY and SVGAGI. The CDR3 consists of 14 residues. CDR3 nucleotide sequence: TGTGCCAGCAGCCCCGGACCATTGGGGGAGACCCAGTACTTC. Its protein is CASSPGPLGETQYF.

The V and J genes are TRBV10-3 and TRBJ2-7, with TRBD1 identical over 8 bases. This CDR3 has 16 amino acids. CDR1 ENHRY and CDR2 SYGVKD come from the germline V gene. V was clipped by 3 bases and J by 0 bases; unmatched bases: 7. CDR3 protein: CAISELDRGSSYEQYF. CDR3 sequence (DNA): TGTGCCATCAGTGAACTCGACAGGGGTAGCTCCTACGAGCAGTACTTC.

CDR3 sequence reads: CASSPAGSRETQYF. The CDR3, as DNA: TGTGCCAGCAGCCCAGCGGGATCTCGAGAGACCCAGTACTTC. V and J are TRBV4-2 and TRBJ2-5; TRBD2 matches 7 bases. The CDR3 is 14 residues long. V dropped 4 bases and J dropped 4; count of bases not matched to a gene: 6. Germline V lookup: CDR1 LGHNA, CDR2 YNFKEQ.

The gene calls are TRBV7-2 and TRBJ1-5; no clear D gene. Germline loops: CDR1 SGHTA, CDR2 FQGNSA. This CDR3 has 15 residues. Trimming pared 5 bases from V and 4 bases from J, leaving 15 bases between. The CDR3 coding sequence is TGTGCCAGCAGCCGTTTAGTTTTGGCAAATCAGCCCCAGCATTTT. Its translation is CASSRLVLANQPQHF.

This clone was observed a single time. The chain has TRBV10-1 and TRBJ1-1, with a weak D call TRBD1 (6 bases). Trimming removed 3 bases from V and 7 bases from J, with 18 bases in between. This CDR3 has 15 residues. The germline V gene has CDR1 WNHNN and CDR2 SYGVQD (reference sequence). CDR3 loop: CASSDEGGLCIEAFF. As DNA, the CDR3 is TGCGCCAGCAGTGACGAGGGGGGCCTGTGTATTGAAGCTTTCTTT.

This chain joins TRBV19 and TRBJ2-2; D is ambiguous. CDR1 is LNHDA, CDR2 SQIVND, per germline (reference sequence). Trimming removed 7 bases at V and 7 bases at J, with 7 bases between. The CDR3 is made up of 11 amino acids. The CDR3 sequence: CASNSGGELFF. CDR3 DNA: TGTGCCAGTAATTCCGGCGGGGAGCTGTTTTTT.

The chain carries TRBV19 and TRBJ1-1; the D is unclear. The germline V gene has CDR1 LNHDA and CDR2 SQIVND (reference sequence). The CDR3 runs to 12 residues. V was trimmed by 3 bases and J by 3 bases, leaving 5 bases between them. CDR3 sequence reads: CASSIGYTEAFF. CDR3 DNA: TGTGCCAGTAGTATCGGATACACTGAAGCTTTCTTT.

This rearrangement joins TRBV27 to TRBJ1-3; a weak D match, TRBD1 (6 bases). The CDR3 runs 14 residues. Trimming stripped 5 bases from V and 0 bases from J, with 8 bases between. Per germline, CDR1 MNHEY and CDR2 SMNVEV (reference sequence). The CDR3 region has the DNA TGTGCCAGCAGTGACAGGTCCTCTGGAAACACCATATATTTT. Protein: CASSDRSSGNTIYF.